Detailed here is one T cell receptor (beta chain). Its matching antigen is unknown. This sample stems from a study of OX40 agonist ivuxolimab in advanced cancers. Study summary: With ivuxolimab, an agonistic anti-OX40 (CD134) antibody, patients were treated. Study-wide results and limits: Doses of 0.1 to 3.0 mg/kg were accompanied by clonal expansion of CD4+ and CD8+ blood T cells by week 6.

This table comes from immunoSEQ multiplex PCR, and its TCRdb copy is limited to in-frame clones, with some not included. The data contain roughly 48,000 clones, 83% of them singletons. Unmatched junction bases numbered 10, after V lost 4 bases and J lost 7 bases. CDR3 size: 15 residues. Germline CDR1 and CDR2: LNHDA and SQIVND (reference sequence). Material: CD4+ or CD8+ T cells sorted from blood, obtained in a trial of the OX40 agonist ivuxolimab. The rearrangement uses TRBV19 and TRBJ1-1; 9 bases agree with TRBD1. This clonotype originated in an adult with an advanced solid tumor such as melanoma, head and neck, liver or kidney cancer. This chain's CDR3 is CASSTPTGGPDEAFF. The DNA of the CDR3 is TGTGCCAGTAGTACGCCGACAGGGGGTCCTGATGAAGCTTTCTTT.